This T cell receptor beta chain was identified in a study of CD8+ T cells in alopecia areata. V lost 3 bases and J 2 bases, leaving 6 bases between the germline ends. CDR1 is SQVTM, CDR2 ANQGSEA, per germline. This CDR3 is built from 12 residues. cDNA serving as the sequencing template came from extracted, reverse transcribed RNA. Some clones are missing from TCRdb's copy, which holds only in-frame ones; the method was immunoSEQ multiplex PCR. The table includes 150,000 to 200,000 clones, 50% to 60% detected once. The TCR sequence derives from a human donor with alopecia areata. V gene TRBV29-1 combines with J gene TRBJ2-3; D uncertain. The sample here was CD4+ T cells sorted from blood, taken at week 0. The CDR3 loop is CSVDGDTDTQYF. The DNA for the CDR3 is TGCAGCGTTGATGGGGACACAGATACGCAGTATTTT.